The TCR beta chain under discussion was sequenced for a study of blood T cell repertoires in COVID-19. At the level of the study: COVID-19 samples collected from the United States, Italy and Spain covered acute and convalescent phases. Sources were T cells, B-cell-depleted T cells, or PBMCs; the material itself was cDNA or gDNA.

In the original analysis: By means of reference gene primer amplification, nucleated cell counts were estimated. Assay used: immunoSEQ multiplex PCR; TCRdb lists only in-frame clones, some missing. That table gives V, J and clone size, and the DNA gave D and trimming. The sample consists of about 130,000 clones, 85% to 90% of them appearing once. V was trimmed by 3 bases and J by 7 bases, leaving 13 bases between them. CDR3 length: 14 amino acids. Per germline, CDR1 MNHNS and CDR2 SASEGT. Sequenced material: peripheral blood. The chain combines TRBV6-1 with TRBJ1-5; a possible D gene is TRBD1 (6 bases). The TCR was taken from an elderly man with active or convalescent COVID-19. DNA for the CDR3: TGTGCCAGCAGTGACCACAGGGCAGAGCAGCCCCAGCATTTT. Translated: CASSDHRAEQPQHF.